These T cell receptor beta chains were read from a single sample in a study of T cell responses to AZD1222 COVID-19 vaccine. Generated by immunoSEQ multiplex PCR, the TCRdb table keeps only in-frame clones and is missing some. This table holds 150,000 or so clones, around 90% found once. Material: peripheral blood, obtained on day 0 of AZD1222 vaccination. These receptors came from an adult in good health. CDR3s include the opening cysteine and the closing phenylalanine or tryptophan. D genes are given only for firm matches. Clone size is not always given. Where it is, it says once, few, many or a class for expanded clones.

d_call clone_size j_call v_call cdr3_nt cdr3_aa
TRBD2 NA TRBJ2-7 TRBV3-1/TRBV3-2 TGTGCCAGCAGCCAAGGGTATGAGCGGGAGCTCTACTTC CASSQGYERELYF
TRBD1 few TRBJ2-7 TRBV27 TGTGCCAGCAGGCCCCGGGACAGATCTCTCCACGAGCAGTACTTC CASRPRDRSLHEQYF
NA NA TRBJ2-1 TRBV29-1 TGCAGCGCAGGGCGGAGGGGGAGGAGGAATGAGCAGTTCTTC CSAGRRGRRNEQFF
TRBD2 NA TRBJ2-7 TRBV7-8 TGTGCCAGCAGCCGGGGGGACTCCCGCGGCGAGCAGTACTTC CASSRGDSRGEQYF
TRBD1 NA TRBJ1-4 TRBV5-1 TGCGCCAGCAGCAAACAGGGACCAGGGGGTAATGAAAAACTGTTTTTT CASSKQGPGGNEKLFF
NA NA TRBJ2-1 TRBV4-1 TGCGCCAGCAGCCACCCTGTCCGGGACCTCGGCCCCTACAATGAGCAGTTCTTC CASSHPVRDLGPYNEQFF
NA NA TRBJ1-4 TRBV18 TGTGCCAGCTCACCACTTCTGGGCTTTTCAACTAATGAAAAACTGTTTTTT CASSPLLGFSTNEKLFF
NA NA TRBJ2-3 TRBV6-4 TGTGCCACTGGGAGGGGGGCGACAGATACGCAGTATTTT CATGRGATDTQYF
TRBD1 NA TRBJ2-7 TRBV27 TGTGCCAGCAGTTTACGGGGACAGGTATACGAGCAGTACTTC CASSLRGQVYEQYF
NA NA TRBJ1-4 TRBV5-1 TGCGCCAGCAGCACGGACGGTCGGGGGAGTGAAAAACTGTTTTTT CASSTDGRGSEKLFF
NA NA TRBJ2-1 TRBV7-3 TGTGCCAGCAGCTTAGCGGGTATGAACAATGAGCAGTTCTTC CASSLAGMNNEQFF
NA NA TRBJ2-3 TRBV19 TGTGCCAGTAGTATGGCTAGCGAGACAGATACGCAGTATTTT CASSMASETDTQYF
TRBD2 NA TRBJ2-1 TRBV5-1 TGCGCCAGCAGCTTTCTTCCTAGCGGGGGGGCCTCGGGCTCCTACAATGAGCAGTTCTTC CASSFLPSGGASGSYNEQFF
NA NA TRBJ2-7 TRBV7-2 TGTGCCAGCAGCGCACAAGTTGGCCTGTTCTACGAGCAGTACTTC CASSAQVGLFYEQYF
NA NA TRBJ2-3 TRBV10-3 TGTGCCATCAGTGGGAAGTCCTTAACCACAGATACGCAGTATTTT CAISGKSLTTDTQYF
NA NA TRBJ2-7 TRBV28 TGTGCCAGCAGTCGAGCGCCCGAGGTAGTGGTCTACGAGCAGTACTTC CASSRAPEVVVYEQYF
TRBD2 NA TRBJ2-3 TRBV4-2 TGTGCCAGCAGCCAAAGCCCGGGACTAGCGCCAGATACGCAGTATTTT CASSQSPGLAPDTQYF
NA NA TRBJ1-2 TRBV6-2/TRBV6-3 TGTGCCAGCAGTTACTTTGAGGGGAGTGGCTACACCTTC CASSYFEGSGYTF
NA few TRBJ2-6 TRBV6-1 TGTGCCAGCAGTGTGACAGGTAGCTCTGGGGCCAACGTCCTGACTTTC CASSVTGSSGANVLTF
NA NA TRBJ1-1 TRBV5-1 TGCGCCAGCAGCTTGGCCCTGGGGTCGAACACTGAAGCTTTCTTT CASSLALGSNTEAFF
TRBD2 NA TRBJ2-7 TRBV4-2 TGTGCCAGCAGCCAAGAGGTGCTAGCGGGTGAGCAGTACTTC CASSQEVLAGEQYF
NA NA TRBJ2-7 TRBV10-3 TGTGCCATCAGTGAGGAGGCAGGCTACTACGAGCAGTACTTC CAISEEAGYYEQYF
TRBD1 once TRBJ1-4 TRBV5-1 TGCGCCAGCAGCGCTAACGCGGGACAGGTTGAAAAACTGTTTTTT CASSANAGQVEKLFF
NA NA TRBJ1-5 TRBV2 TGTGCCAGCAGTGATTGGGGGGCGCGATCGAATCAGCCCCAGCATTTT CASSDWGARSNQPQHF
NA NA TRBJ2-7 TRBV6-5 TGTGCCAGCAGTTACTCCGGGCCCAACGAGCAGTACTTC CASSYSGPNEQYF
NA NA TRBJ2-1 TRBV11-3 TGTGCCAGCAGCTTTGCTGGGGGTTACAATGAGCAGTTCTTC CASSFAGGYNEQFF
NA NA TRBJ2-3 TRBV24-1 TGTGCCACCAAAGAAGCGAACACAGATACGCAGTATTTT CATKEANTDTQYF
TRBD2 NA TRBJ2-1 TRBV9 TGTGCCAGCAGCGTAGCAGCGGGAGGCTCCTACAATGAGCAGTTCTTC CASSVAAGGSYNEQFF
TRBD1 NA TRBJ1-5 TRBV27 TGTGCCAGCAGTTTTAGGACAGGGGATCAGCCCCAGCATTTT CASSFRTGDQPQHF
NA once TRBJ1-6 TRBV4-2 TGTGCCAGCAGCCAAGGTCAGGGAAATAATTCACCCCTCCACTTT CASSQGQGNNSPLHF
TRBD1 few TRBJ1-2 TRBV28 TGTGCCAGCAAACCCGGACAGGGGAGGAACTATGGCTACACCTTC CASKPGQGRNYGYTF
NA NA TRBJ2-7 TRBV10-3 TGTGCCATCAGTGAGTCGATGGGGCGGGGGCCCTACGAGCAGTACTTC CAISESMGRGPYEQYF
NA NA TRBJ2-7 TRBV6-2/TRBV6-3 TGTGCCAGCAGTTGGACAGACTACGAGCAGTACTTC CASSWTDYEQYF
TRBD2 once TRBJ2-7 TRBV9 TGTGCCAGCAGCGCCTCGGGACTAGCACTCGAGCAGTACTTC CASSASGLALEQYF
NA once TRBJ1-6 TRBV7-6 TGTGCCAGCAGCTTAGCCCTCTCCTATAATTCACCCCTCCACTTT CASSLALSYNSPLHF
NA NA TRBJ2-3 TRBV7-3 TGTGCCAGCAGCTTAGAACAGGGGAGGACAGATACGCAGTATTTT CASSLEQGRTDTQYF
TRBD1 NA TRBJ1-2 TRBV4-2 TGTGCCAGCAGCCCGGGACAGGAGGGATATGGCTACACCTTC CASSPGQEGYGYTF
NA once TRBJ2-1 TRBV5-1 TGCGCCAGCTCCGACCGGGGCGGAGCGCCCCCGGATGAGCAGTTCTTC CASSDRGGAPPDEQFF
TRBD1 once TRBJ1-1 TRBV12-3/TRBV12-4 TGTGCCAGCAGGACAGGGCCGAGCACTGAAGCTTTCTTT CASRTGPSTEAFF
NA NA TRBJ1-2 TRBV30 TGTGCCTGGACGTATGGGGTGCTCTATGGCTACACCTTC CAWTYGVLYGYTF
TRBD1 NA TRBJ1-1 TRBV29-1 TGCAGCGTTGCCCGGGACAGGGCCAAAACTGAAGCTTTCTTT CSVARDRAKTEAFF
NA once TRBJ1-4 TRBV2 TGTGCCAGCAGTGAAACCGCTGGTAATGAAAAACTGTTTTTT CASSETAGNEKLFF
TRBD1 NA TRBJ1-5 TRBV19 TGTGCCAGTAGCGAGACTTATACGGGACAGGTAGATCAGCCCCAGCATTTT CASSETYTGQVDQPQHF
TRBD1 NA TRBJ1-2 TRBV6-5 TGTGCCAGCAGTTACTCCCACCCGGACAGGGGAGAGGGCTACACCTTC CASSYSHPDRGEGYTF
NA NA TRBJ1-4 TRBV4-2 TGTGCCAGCAGCCAAGCCGGGGGGGCCTTGGAAGAAAAACTGTTTTTT CASSQAGGALEEKLFF
TRBD1 NA TRBJ1-2 TRBV29-1 TGCAGCGTTGAGGGACAGGGGGCAATGTATGGCTACACCTTC CSVEGQGAMYGYTF
TRBD1 once TRBJ1-3 TRBV18 TGTGCCAGCTCACCGGGACAGCTCTCTGGAAACACCATATATTTT CASSPGQLSGNTIYF
NA NA TRBJ1-6 TRBV15 TGTGCCACCAGCAGAGGGTCTAATTCACCCCTCCACTTT CATSRGSNSPLHF
NA NA TRBJ1-1 TRBV5-4 TGTGCCAGCAGCTTGGGCAGGAACACTGAAGCTTTCTTT CASSLGRNTEAFF
NA few TRBJ2-1 TRBV7-8 TGTGCCAGCAGCTTGTCGATAGATCGCGCAAATGAGCAGTTCTTC CASSLSIDRANEQFF
TRBD2 NA TRBJ2-5 TRBV5-1 TGCGCCAGCAGCGTAACTAGCGGGAGGGTGGAGACCCAGTACTTC CASSVTSGRVETQYF
TRBD1 NA TRBJ2-7 TRBV28 TGTGCCAGCAGTCCAGACAGGGGGCCGAGGGAGCAGTACTTC CASSPDRGPREQYF
NA NA TRBJ1-5 TRBV30 TGTGCCTGGGTGACAGGACGCCACAATCAGCCCCAGCATTTT CAWVTGRHNQPQHF
TRBD1 NA TRBJ1-6 TRBV5-1 TGCGCCAGCAGCGGGGGGACAGGGTTTGAATCACCCCTCCACTTT CASSGGTGFESPLHF
TRBD1 NA TRBJ2-7 TRBV4-1 TGCGCCAGCAGCCCCGTAACAGGGGCCTACGAGCAGTACTTC CASSPVTGAYEQYF
NA NA TRBJ1-1 TRBV28 TGTGCCAGCGGGCCCCTCGGTGGACCTGAAGCTTTCTTT CASGPLGGPEAFF
TRBD1 NA TRBJ1-4 TRBV18 TGTGCCAGCTCGGCCGGGACAGGGGCAAAAGAAAAACTGTTTTTT CASSAGTGAKEKLFF